The 23 T cell receptor beta chains below were found in one sample sequenced in a study of T cell clonality in common variable immunodeficiency. No cognate antigen is known for these TCRs. General observations from the study: Fewer deletions and N-nucleotide insertions were reportedly seen in common variable immunodeficiency TCR beta sequences.

Clones were sequenced by immunoSEQ multiplex PCR, and TCRdb holds only the in-frame ones, with some missing. This sample's table has 8,000 to 9,500 clones. The sample was peripheral blood mononuclear cells. The receptor set was obtained from a human donor with common variable immunodeficiency.

Concerning this clone: The junction differs from germline at one of its ends, possibly a read error. The CDR3 extends 3 residues past the end of the read, so its final part is completed from the germline J gene. This chain uses TRBV7-7 with TRBJ2-1, with 11 bases lining up with TRBD1. The CDR3 contains 14 residues. CDR1 is SSHAT and CDR2 is FNYEAQ in the germline V gene (reference sequence). CDR3 bases read: TGTGCTAGCAGCCGGGACAGGGGGGACAATGAG. Translating gives CASSRDRGDNE. The entire CDR3 protein reads CASSRDRGDNEQFF.

With respect to this clone: The CDR3 end lies 3 residues beyond the end of the read and is filled in from the germline J gene. The chain uses TRBV7-9 and TRBJ1-4, with unresolved D. V lost 1 base, J lost 2 bases, and 8 bases lay in between. The length of the CDR3 is 15 residues. CDR1 SEHNR and CDR2 FQNEAQ come from the germline V gene (reference sequence). The sequenced CDR3 bases are TGTGCCAGCAGCTTAGAGGGCGTGACTAATGAAAAA. Its translation is CASSLEGVTNEK. The CDR3, in full, reads CASSLEGVTNEKLFF.

CDR3 residues: CASSRLILAKNIQYF. The part of the CDR3 DNA that was read is TGTGCCAGCTCACGGCTCATTTTAGCCAAAAACATT. The rearrangement uses TRBV18 and TRBJ2-4; D is unresolved. The sequence runs out 3 residues before the end of the CDR3; the remainder is reconstructed from the germline J gene. The germline CDR1 and CDR2 sequences are KGHSH and LQKENI. Trimming pared 4 bases from V and 0 bases from J, leaving 10 bases between. The CDR3 is made up of 15 amino acids.

CDR3 sequence: CASSYTTGTEQYF. The sequenced part of the CDR3 DNA is TGTGCCAGCAGTTACACTACAGGGACCGAG. The chain uses TRBV6-2 or TRBV6-3 and TRBJ2-7; weak D call: TRBD1 (6 bases). The read terminates 3 residues before the CDR3 end, so the remaining end is supplied by the germline J gene. Germline V gene data show CDR1 as MNHEY and CDR2 as SVGEGT. The CDR3 extends over 13 amino acids. Trimming pared 2 bases from V and 6 bases from J, leaving 11 bases between.

Comments on this clone: The CDR3 goes on 3 residues after the read ends, and that part is filled in from the germline J gene. V gene TRBV29-1 combines with J gene TRBJ1-4; 8 bases match TRBD1. CDR1 is SQVTM and CDR2 is ANQGSEA in the germline V gene. The CDR3 is 17 amino acids. V shed 0 bases and J 5 bases; nucleotides not matched to a gene: 11. The CDR3 bases that were read are TGCAGCGTTGAAGATCCCATGGCAGGGGGCTGGAATGAAAAA. Protein product: CSVEDPMAGGWNEK. In full, the CDR3 is CSVEDPMAGGWNEKLFF. Full variable domain (remainder filled in from reference TRBV29-1 and TRBJ1-4): SAVISQKPSRDICQRGTSLTIQCQVDSQVTMMFWYRQQPGQSLTLIATANQGSEATYESGFVIDKFPISRPNLTFSTLTVSNMSPEDSSIYLCSVEDPMAGGWNEKLFFGSGTQLSVL.

A remark on this clone: From the germline J gene comes the end of the CDR3, since the read stops 3 residues before it. J is TRBJ2-5 and V is TRBV30; 11 bases align to TRBD2. There are 16 residues in the CDR3. Germline values: CDR1 GTSNPN, CDR2 SVGIG (reference sequence). V lost 2 bases, J lost 1 base, and 6 bases stayed unmatched. The CDR3: CAWSCASGGFQETQYF. The sequenced CDR3 bases are TGTGCCTGGAGTTGCGCTAGCGGGGGGTTCCAAGAGACC. Complete variable domain (other parts from reference TRBV30 and TRBJ2-5): SQTIHQWPATLVQPVGSPLSLECTVEGTSNPNLYWYRQAAGRGLQLLFYSVGIGQISSEVPQNLSASRPQDRQFILSSKKLLLSDSGFYLCAWSCASGGFQETQYFGPGTRLLVL.

For this clone: The read terminates 3 residues before the CDR3 end, so the remaining end is supplied by the germline J gene. This rearrangement joins TRBV18 to TRBJ2-1; 8 bases fit TRBD2. Germline CDR1 reads KGHSH; CDR2 reads LQKENI. This CDR3 is 15 amino acids long. Losses at the gene ends were 5 bases for V and 5 bases for J; bases not matched to a gene: 8. CDR3 bases read: TGTGCCAGCTCAGAACTAGCGGCCCCCAACAATGAG. Translation gives CASSELAAPNNE. The entire CDR3 sequence reads CASSELAAPNNEQFF.

The part of the CDR3 DNA that was read is TGTGCCAGCAGTCCCACTAGCGGGCGTCGCACAGATACG. Protein sequence: CASSPTSGRRTDT. The entire CDR3 protein is CASSPTSGRRTDTQYF. The rearrangement uses TRBV2 and TRBJ2-3; TRBD2 agrees at 9 bases. The CDR3 goes on 3 residues after the read ends, and that part is filled in from the germline J gene. The ends lost 5 bases at V and 1 base at J; junction bases unmatched: 7. Germline CDR1 and CDR2: SNHLY and FYNNEI. This CDR3 is 16 amino acids long.

Concerning this clone: The CDR3 end is not reached by the read, which stops 3 residues before it; the germline J gene fills it in. This rearrangement joins TRBV7-9 to TRBJ1-1; a weak D match, TRBD1 (5 bases). Germline CDR1 reads SEHNR; CDR2 reads FQNEAQ (reference sequence). The CDR3 is 13 residues long. V lost 4 bases and J lost 4, with 10 bases in between. The sequenced part of the CDR3 DNA is TGTGCCAGCAGCTCTAGCGGGGGCACTGAA. Residues: CASSSSGGTE. The complete CDR3 protein is CASSSSGGTEAFF.

Notes on this clone: The CDR3 end is not reached by the read, which stops 3 residues before it; the germline J gene fills it in. V is TRBV7-9 and J is TRBJ1-1, with D unresolved. Germline CDR1 reads SEHNR; CDR2 reads FQNEAQ (reference sequence). Trimming cost V 1 base and J 2 bases, with 8 bases left between them. The CDR3 is made up of 14 amino acids. The DNA read from the CDR3 is TGTGCCAGCAGCTTAGACCAGTCAAACACTGAA. Its translation: CASSLDQSNTE. The whole CDR3 region reads CASSLDQSNTEAFF.

The CDR3 is CASSSDRVQGQPQHF. CDR3 bases read: TGTGCCAGTAGTTCGGACAGGGTTCAAGGTCAGCCC. This rearrangement joins TRBV19 to TRBJ1-5; 8 nucleotides align to TRBD1. The read terminates 3 residues ahead of where the CDR3 ends, so the germline J gene completes it. Germline values: CDR1 LNHDA, CDR2 SQIVND (reference sequence). J lost 6 bases, V lost 5 bases, and 9 bases had no gene match. CDR3 length equals 15 residues. Together with reference TRBV19 and TRBJ1-5, the CDR3 gives the full variable domain: DGGITQSPKYLFRKEGQNVTLSCEQNLNHDAMYWYRQDPGQGLRLIYYSQIVNDFQKGDIAEGYSVSREKKESFPLTVTSAQKNPTAFYLCASSSDRVQGQPQHFGDGTRLSIL.

Remarks on this clone: The read finishes 3 residues shy of the CDR3 end, and the germline J gene is used to complete it. The chain couples TRBV19 to TRBJ2-7; 7 nucleotides align to TRBD1. Looked up from germline, CDR1 is LNHDA and CDR2 is SQIVND (reference sequence). J gave up 0 bases and V 0 bases, and 14 bases lay outside the gene matches. This CDR3 has 19 amino acids. The CDR3 reads CASSIDIPSWTGLSYEQYF. CDR3 bases read: TGTGCCAGTAGTATAGATATACCAAGTTGGACAGGCCTCTCCTACGAG.

CDR3: CASSQRGVLNSYNEQFF. Partial CDR3 DNA: TGCGCCAGCAGTCAGCGGGGCGTTCTTAACTCCTACAATGAG. J is TRBJ2-1 and V is TRBV23-1, with D tentatively TRBD2 (6 bases). With the read ending 3 residues before the CDR3 end, the germline J gene is used to fill in that end. TRBV23-1 is treated as an ORF (open reading frame) with a function not yet certain. The CDR3 covers 17 residues. With 3 bases removed from V and 0 bases from J, the gap between germline ends came to 15 bases.

The part of the CDR3 DNA that was read is TGTGCCAGCAGCTTAGTAAAGGGGCCGGGC. It specifies CASSLVKGPG. The whole CDR3 region reads CASSLVKGPGYTF. J is TRBJ1-2 and V is TRBV7-9; tentatively, D is TRBD1 (5 bases). The sequence runs out 3 residues before the end of the CDR3; the remainder is reconstructed from the germline J gene. Looked up from germline, CDR1 is SEHNR and CDR2 is FQNEAQ (reference sequence). The CDR3 sequence is 13 residues long.

For this clone: Coverage ceases 3 residues before the CDR3 finishes, and the germline J gene fills in the end. The chain is built from TRBV19 and TRBJ2-3, with 10 bases matching TRBD2. Per the germline V gene, CDR1 is LNHDA and CDR2 is SQIVND (reference sequence). Germline trimming cut 3 bases from V and 1 base from J; bases unmatched to any gene: 1. The CDR3 totals 15 residues. Partial CDR3 DNA: TGTGCCAGTAGTATTGGGACTAGCGGCACAGATACG. This codes for CASSIGTSGTDT. From start to end, the CDR3 is CASSIGTSGTDTQYF. The variable domain in full, completed from reference TRBV19 and TRBJ2-3, reads DGGITQSPKYLFRKEGQNVTLSCEQNLNHDAMYWYRQDPGQGLRLIYYSQIVNDFQKGDIAEGYSVSREKKESFPLTVTSAQKNPTAFYLCASSIGTSGTDTQYFGPGTRLTVL.

A word on this clone: The read ends 3 residues early relative to the CDR3; the germline J gene fills the gap. This chain connects TRBV19 to TRBJ1-5; 8 nucleotides align to TRBD1. Trimming cost V 7 bases and J 4 bases; bases outside gene matches: 12. CDR1 is LNHDA and CDR2 is SQIVND in the germline V gene (reference sequence). This CDR3 has 16 amino acids. This CDR3 is CASMGPAGGINQPQHF. CDR3 DNA (partial): TGTGCCAGTATGGGCCCCGCAGGGGGCATTAATCAGCCC. Full variable domain (rest looked up from reference TRBV19 and TRBJ1-5): DGGITQSPKYLFRKEGQNVTLSCEQNLNHDAMYWYRQDPGQGLRLIYYSQIVNDFQKGDIAEGYSVSREKKESFPLTVTSAQKNPTAFYLCASMGPAGGINQPQHFGDGTRLSIL.

On this clone: The read is 3 residues too short to cover the CDR3 end, so that end is filled in from the germline J gene. The chain couples TRBV7-2 to TRBJ2-7, with no clear D. The CDR3 is 12 amino acids. Germline V CDR1 and CDR2: SGHTA, FQGNSA. V lost 5 bases and J 0 bases, leaving 5 bases between the germline ends. The sequenced part of the CDR3 DNA is TGTGCCAGCAGCCCTAGCTCCTACGAG. Encoded protein: CASSPSSYE. The whole CDR3 sequence reads CASSPSSYEQYF.

As for this clone: The observed sequence ends 3 residues before the CDR3 terminus, with the missing tail filled in from the germline J gene. V gene TRBV2 combines with J gene TRBJ1-1, with 11 positions matching TRBD1. This CDR3 is 14 amino acids long. V gave up 7 bases and J gave up 4 bases; unmatched junction bases: 5. Germline V gene lookup returns CDR1 SNHLY and CDR2 FYNNEI. CDR3 DNA, as far as it was read: TGTGCCAGCAACCGGGACAGGGGGACCACTGAA. It is translated as CASNRDRGTTE. The whole CDR3 region reads CASNRDRGTTEAFF. Full variable domain (rest looked up from reference TRBV2 and TRBJ1-1): EPEVTQTPSHQVTQMGQEVILRCVPISNHLYFYWYRQILGQKVEFLVSFYNNEISEKSEIFDDQFSVERPDGSNFTLKIRSTKLEDSAMYFCASNRDRGTTEAFFGQGTRLTVV.

This clone counts as medium-sized by frequency. With the read ending 3 residues before the CDR3 end, the germline J gene is used to fill in that end. This chain joins TRBV5-1 and TRBJ1-1, with 8 bases fitting TRBD1. V lost 3 bases to trimming and J lost 3 bases; unmatched junction nucleotides: 4. Germline CDR1 reads SGHRS; CDR2 reads YFSETQ. This CDR3 spans 14 amino acids. CDR3 DNA, as far as it was read: TGCGCCAGCAGCTCACAGGGGGTAGACACTGAA. Translated: CASSSQGVDTE. The entire CDR3 protein is CASSSQGVDTEAFF. The variable domain in full, completed from reference TRBV5-1 and TRBJ1-1, reads KAGVTQTPRYLIKTRGQQVTLSCSPISGHRSVSWYQQTPGQGLQFLFEYFSETQRNKGNFPGRFSGRQFSNSRSEMNVSTLELGDSALYLCASSSQGVDTEAFFGQGTRLTVV.

Details on this clone: The read ends 3 residues before the CDR3 terminus; that terminus is restored from the germline J gene. V usage is TRBV7-6 and J usage is TRBJ2-1; 8 bases fit TRBD1. The ends lost 1 base at V and 8 bases at J; junction bases unmatched: 10. The CDR3 is 16 residues long. In germline, CDR1 is SGHVS, CDR2 FNYEAQ. This CDR3 is CASSLVGQGAPDEQFF. The CDR3 bases that were read are TGTGCCAGCAGCTTAGTTGGCCAGGGGGCGCCGGATGAG.

Remarks on this clone: From the germline J gene comes the end of the CDR3, since the read stops 3 residues before it. This chain uses TRBV18 with TRBJ2-3; D is perhaps TRBD1 (5 bases). The germline V and J ends were trimmed by 3 bases and 0 bases, with 13 bases remaining between them. CDR3 length: 16 residues. CDR1 is KGHSH and CDR2 is LQKENI in the germline V gene. The sequenced part of the CDR3 DNA is TGTGCCAGCTCACCTAATCAGGGTCAGAGCACAGATACG. Translation: CASSPNQGQSTDT. The whole CDR3 sequence is CASSPNQGQSTDTQYF.

Of note for this clone: The CDR3 end falls 3 residues outside the read, so it is completed with the germline J gene. The chain combines TRBV18 with TRBJ2-1; 10 bases are shared with TRBD1. The J segment lost 4 bases and the V segment lost 2 bases, leaving 2 bases of the junction unmatched. The CDR3 totals 15 residues. Germline assignment: CDR1 KGHSH and CDR2 LQKENI. CDR3 residues: CASSPGTGVYNEQFF. Incomplete CDR3 DNA: TGTGCCAGCTCACCAGGGACAGGGGTTTACAATGAG.

By frequency, this clone is medium-sized. Compared with germline, one end of the junction differs, possibly owing to a read error. The read gets to within 3 residues of the CDR3 end, and the germline J gene fills in the rest. The gene calls are TRBV4-2 and TRBJ2-7; TRBD1 matches 8 bases. CDR1 LGHNA and CDR2 YNFKEQ come from the germline V gene. This CDR3 region has 15 residues. Incomplete CDR3 DNA: TGCGCCAGCAGCCAAGACACAGGGGGGTTCTACGAG. Translated, it gives CASSQDTGGFYE. The whole CDR3 is CASSQDTGGFYEQYF.